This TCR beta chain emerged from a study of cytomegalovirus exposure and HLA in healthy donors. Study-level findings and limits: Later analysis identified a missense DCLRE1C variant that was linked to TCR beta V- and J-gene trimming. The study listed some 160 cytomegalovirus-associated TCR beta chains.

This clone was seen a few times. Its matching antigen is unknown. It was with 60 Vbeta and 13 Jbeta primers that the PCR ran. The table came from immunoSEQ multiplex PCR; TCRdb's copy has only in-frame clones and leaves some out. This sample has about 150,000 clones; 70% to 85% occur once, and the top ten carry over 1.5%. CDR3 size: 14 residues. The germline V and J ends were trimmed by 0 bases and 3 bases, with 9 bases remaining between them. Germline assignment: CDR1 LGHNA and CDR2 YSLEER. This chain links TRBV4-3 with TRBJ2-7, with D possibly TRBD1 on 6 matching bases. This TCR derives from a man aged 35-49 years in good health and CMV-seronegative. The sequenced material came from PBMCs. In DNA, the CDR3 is TGCGCCAGCAGCCAAGATACAGGGCTCTACGAGCAGTACTTC. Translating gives CASSQDTGLYEQYF.